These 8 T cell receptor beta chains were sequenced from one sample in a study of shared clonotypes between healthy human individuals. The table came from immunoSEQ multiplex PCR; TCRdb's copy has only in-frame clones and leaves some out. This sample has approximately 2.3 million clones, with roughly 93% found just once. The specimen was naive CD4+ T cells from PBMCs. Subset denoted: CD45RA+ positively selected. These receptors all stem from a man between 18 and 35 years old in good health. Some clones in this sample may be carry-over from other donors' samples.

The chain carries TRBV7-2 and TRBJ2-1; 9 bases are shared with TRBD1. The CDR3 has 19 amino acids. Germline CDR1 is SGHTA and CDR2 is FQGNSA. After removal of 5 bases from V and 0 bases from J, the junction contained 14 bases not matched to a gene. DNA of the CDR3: TGTGCCAGCAGCGGGACAGGGACATACTCTTTCCTCTCCTACAATGAGCAGTTCTTC. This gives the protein CASSGTGTYSFLSYNEQFF.

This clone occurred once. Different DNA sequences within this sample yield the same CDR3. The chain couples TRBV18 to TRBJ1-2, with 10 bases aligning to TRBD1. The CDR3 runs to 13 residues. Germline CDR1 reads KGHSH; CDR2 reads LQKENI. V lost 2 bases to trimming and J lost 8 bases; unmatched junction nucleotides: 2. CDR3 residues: CASSPGDRGGYTF. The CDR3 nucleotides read TGTGCCAGCTCACCAGGGGACAGGGGCGGCTACACCTTC.

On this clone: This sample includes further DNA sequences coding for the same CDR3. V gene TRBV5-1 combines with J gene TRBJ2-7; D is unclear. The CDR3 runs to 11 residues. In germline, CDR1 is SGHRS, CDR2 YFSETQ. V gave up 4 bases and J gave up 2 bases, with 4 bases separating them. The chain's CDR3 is CASSSPYEQYF. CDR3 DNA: TGCGCCAGCAGCAGTCCCTACGAGCAGTACTTC.

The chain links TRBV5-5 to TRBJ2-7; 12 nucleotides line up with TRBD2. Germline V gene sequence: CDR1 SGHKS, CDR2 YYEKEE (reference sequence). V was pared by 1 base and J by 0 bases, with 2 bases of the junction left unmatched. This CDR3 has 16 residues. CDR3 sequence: CASSLRLAGVSYEQYF. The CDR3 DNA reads TGTGCCAGCAGCTTGCGACTAGCGGGAGTCTCCTACGAGCAGTACTTC.

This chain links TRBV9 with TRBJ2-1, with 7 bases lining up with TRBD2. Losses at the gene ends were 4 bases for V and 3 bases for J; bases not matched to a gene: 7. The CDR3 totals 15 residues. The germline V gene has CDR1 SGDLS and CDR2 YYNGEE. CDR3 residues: CASSPRGGGYNEQFF. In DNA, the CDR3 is TGTGCCAGCAGCCCCCGTGGCGGGGGCTACAATGAGCAGTTCTTC. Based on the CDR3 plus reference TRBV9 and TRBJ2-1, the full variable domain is DSGVTQTPKHLITATGQRVTLRCSPRSGDLSVYWYQQSLDQGLQFLIQYYNGEERAKGNILERFSAQQFPDLHSELNLSSLELGDSALYFCASSPRGGGYNEQFFGPGTRLTVL.

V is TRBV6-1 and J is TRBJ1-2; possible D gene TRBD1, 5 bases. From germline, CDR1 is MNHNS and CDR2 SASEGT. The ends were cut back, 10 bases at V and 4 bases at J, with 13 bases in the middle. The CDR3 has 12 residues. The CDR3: CATTQGTYGYTF. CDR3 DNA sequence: TGTGCCACCACGCAGGGAACCTATGGCTACACCTTC.

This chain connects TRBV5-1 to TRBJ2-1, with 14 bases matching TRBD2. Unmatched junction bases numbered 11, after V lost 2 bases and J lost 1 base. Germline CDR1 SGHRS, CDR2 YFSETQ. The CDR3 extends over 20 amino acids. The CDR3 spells CASSLPSGLAGVSSYNEQFF. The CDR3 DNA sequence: TGCGCCAGCAGCTTACCCTCGGGACTAGCGGGAGTAAGTTCCTACAATGAGCAGTTCTTC.

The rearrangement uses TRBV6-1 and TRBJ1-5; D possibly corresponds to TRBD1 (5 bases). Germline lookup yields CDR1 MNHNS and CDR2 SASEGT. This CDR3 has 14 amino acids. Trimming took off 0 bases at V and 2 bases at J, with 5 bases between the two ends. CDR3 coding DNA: TGTGCCAGCAGTGAAGCACAGGGCAATCAGCCCCAGCATTTT. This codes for CASSEAQGNQPQHF.